This T cell receptor (beta chain) was recovered during a study of vaccination effects on CD4 cells after COVID-19. Turning to the study itself: The median interval between the second dose and post-vaccine sampling was 72 days. They grew some 2 million PBMC in each well, adding 8.5 to 10 IU/ml IL-2 and 8.5 to 10 ug/ml peptides. Study-wide results and limits: Few convalescent patients and no early post-infection timepoints were included in the study.

Profiled with immunoSEQ multiplex PCR; TCRdb holds only in-frame clones, not every one. The sample contains tens of thousands of clones, 70% to 75% of which appear only once. Points on this clone: Its antigen remains unidentified.

Following a 10-day culture, CD4+ T cells were purified. Each person got two doses of an mRNA SARS-CoV-2 vaccine, BNT162b2 or mRNA-1273. Replacing half the medium with IL-2 medium was done on days 3 and 7. The specimen comprised CD4+ T cells from PBMCs cultured without peptide, sampled after COVID-19 vaccination. This receptor was identified in a human donor who received a COVID-19 vaccine.

CDR3 region: CATSRDTSGNTIYF. In DNA form, the CDR3 reads TGTGCCACCAGCAGAGATACTTCTGGAAACACCATATATTTT. The genes are TRBV15 and TRBJ1-3; D call uncertain. V was cut by 0 bases and J by 1 base, with 4 bases left in between. CDR1 and CDR2 from the germline V gene are LNHNV and YYDKDF (reference sequence). The CDR3 extends over 14 amino acids.